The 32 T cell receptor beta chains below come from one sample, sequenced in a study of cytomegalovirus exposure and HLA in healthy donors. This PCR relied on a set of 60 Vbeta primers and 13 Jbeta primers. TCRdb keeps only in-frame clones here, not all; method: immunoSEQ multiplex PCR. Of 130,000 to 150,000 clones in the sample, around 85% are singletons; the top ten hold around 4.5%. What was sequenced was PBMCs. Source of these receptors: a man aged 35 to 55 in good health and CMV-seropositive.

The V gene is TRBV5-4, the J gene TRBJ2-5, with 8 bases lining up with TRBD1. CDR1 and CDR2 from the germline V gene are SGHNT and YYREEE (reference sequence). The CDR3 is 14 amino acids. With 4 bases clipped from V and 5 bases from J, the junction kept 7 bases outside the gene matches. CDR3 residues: CASSRDRGLETQYF. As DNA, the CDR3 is TGTGCCAGCAGCCGAGACAGGGGTCTCGAGACCCAGTACTTC.

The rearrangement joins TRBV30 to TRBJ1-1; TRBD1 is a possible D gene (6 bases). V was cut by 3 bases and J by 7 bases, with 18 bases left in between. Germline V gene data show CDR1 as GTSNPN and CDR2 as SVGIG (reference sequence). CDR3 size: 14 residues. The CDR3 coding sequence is TGTGCCTGGAGCGGATGGACAGCAAACTGTGAAGCTTTCTTT. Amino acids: CAWSGWTANCEAFF. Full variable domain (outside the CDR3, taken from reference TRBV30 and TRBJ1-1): SQTIHQWPATLVQPVGSPLSLECTVEGTSNPNLYWYRQAAGRGLQLLFYSVGIGQISSEVPQNLSASRPQDRQFILSSKKLLLSDSGFYLCAWSGWTANCEAFFGQGTRLTVV.

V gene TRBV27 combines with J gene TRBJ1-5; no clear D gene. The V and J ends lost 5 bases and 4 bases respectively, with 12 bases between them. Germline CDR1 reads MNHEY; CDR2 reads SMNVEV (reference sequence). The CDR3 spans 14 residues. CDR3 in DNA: TGTGCCAGCAGTCCGTTTTCGGGTAATCAGCCCCAGCATTTT. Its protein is CASSPFSGNQPQHF.

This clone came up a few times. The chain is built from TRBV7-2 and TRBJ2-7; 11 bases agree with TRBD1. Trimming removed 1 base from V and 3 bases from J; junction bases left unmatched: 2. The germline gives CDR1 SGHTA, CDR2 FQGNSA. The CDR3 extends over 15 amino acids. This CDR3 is CASSLVGTGGYEQYF. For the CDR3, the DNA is TGTGCCAGCAGCTTAGTAGGGACAGGGGGCTACGAGCAGTACTTC.

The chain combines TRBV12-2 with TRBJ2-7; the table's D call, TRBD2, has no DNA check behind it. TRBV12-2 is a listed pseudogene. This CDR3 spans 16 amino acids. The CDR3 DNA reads TGTGCAAGTCGCTTATTCTTGCGGGGGACTTCCTACGAGCAGTACTTC. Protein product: CASRLFLRGTSYEQYF.

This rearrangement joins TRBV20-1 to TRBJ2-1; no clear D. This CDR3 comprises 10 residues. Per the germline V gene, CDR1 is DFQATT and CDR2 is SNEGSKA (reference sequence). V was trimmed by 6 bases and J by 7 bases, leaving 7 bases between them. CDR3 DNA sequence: TGCAGTGCAACGGGTAATGAGCAGTTCTTC. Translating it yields CSATGNEQFF.

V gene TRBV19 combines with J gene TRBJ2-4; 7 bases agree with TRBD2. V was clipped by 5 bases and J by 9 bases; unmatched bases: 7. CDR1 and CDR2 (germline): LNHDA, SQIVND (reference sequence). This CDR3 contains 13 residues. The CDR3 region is CASSFDQRGIQYF. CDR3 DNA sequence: TGTGCCAGTAGTTTCGACCAGCGGGGCATTCAGTACTTC.

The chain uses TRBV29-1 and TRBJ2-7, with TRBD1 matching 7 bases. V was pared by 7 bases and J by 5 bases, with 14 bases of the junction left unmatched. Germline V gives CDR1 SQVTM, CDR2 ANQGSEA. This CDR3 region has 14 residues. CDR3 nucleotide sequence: TGCAGCGGGTCGTACAGGGGTCTAGGGGACGAGCAGTACTTC. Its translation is CSGSYRGLGDEQYF.

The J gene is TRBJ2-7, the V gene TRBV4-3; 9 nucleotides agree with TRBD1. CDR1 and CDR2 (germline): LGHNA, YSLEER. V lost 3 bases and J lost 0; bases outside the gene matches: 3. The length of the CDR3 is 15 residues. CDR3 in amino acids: CASSQDRGHSYEQYF. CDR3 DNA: TGCGCCAGCAGCCAGGACAGGGGCCACTCCTACGAGCAGTACTTC.

CDR3 loop: CASSVNRGSSNQPQHF. The DNA of the CDR3 is TGTGCCAGCAGTGTTAACAGGGGGTCTAGCAATCAGCCCCAGCATTTT. The chain combines TRBV6-1 with TRBJ1-5; TRBD1 matches 8 bases. V trimming: 4 bases; J trimming: 0 bases; junction bases outside the gene matches: 5. The CDR3 consists of 16 residues. CDR1 and CDR2 from the germline V gene are MNHNS and SASEGT.

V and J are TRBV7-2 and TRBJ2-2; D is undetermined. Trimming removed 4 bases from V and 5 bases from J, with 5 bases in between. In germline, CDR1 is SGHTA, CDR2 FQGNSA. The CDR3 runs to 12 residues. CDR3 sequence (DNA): TGTGCCAGCAGCTCGTCGACCGGGGAGCTGTTTTTT. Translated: CASSSSTGELFF.

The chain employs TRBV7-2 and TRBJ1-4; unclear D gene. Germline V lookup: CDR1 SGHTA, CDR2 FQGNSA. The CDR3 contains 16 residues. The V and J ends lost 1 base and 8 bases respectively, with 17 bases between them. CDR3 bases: TGTGCCAGCAGCTTAGGGCTTTCCGGCGGTAGGGAAAAACTGTTTTTT. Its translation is CASSLGLSGGREKLFF.

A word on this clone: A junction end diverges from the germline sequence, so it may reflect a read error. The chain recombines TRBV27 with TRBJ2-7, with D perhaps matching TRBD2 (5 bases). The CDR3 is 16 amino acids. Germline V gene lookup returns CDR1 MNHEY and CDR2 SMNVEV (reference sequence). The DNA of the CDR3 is TGTGCCACCAGTTCGGACCGACGGAGGATAACCTACGAGCAGTACTTC. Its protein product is CATSSDRRRITYEQYF.

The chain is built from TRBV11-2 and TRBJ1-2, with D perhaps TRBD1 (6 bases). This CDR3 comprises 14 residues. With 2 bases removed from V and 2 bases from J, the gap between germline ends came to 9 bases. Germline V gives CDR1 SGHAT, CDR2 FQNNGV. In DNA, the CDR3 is TGTGCCAGCAGCTTACTTGGACAGAACTATGGCTACACCTTC. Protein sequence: CASSLLGQNYGYTF.

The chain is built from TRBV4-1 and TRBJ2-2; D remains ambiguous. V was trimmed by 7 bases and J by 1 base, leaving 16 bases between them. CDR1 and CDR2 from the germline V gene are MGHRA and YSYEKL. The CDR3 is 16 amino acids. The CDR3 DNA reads TGCGCCAGCAAGGTTCTTATGCAGGAGAACACCGGGGAGCTGTTTTTT. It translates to CASKVLMQENTGELFF.

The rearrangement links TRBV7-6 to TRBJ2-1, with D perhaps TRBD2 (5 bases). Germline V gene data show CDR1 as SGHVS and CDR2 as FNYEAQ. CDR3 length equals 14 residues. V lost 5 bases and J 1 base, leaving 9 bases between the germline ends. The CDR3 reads CASSILGSYNEQFF. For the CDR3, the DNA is TGTGCCAGCAGCATACTAGGGTCCTACAATGAGCAGTTCTTC.

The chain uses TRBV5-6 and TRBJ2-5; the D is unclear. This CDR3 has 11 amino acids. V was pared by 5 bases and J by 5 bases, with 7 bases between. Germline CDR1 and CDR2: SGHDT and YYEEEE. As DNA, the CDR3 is TGTGCCAGCAGGCTCGGGGAGACCCAGTACTTC. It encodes CASRLGETQYF.

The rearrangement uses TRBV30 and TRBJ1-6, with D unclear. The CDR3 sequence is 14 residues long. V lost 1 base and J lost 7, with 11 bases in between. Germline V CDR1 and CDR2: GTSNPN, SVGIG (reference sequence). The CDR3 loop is CAWSAEVPNSPLHF. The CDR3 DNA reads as TGTGCCTGGAGTGCCGAGGTACCGAATTCACCCCTCCACTTT.

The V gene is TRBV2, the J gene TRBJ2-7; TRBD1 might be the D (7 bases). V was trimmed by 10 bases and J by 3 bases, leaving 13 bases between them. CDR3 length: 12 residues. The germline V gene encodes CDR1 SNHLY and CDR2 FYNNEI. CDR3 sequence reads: CATGGQIYEQYF. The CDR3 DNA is TGTGCCACCGGGGGACAGATCTACGAGCAGTACTTC.

CDR3 nucleotide sequence: TGTGCCAGCAGCTCTCCGCGGACAGGATCCCACGAGCAGTACTTC. This translates into CASSSPRTGSHEQYF. V and J are TRBV5-6 and TRBJ2-7; 7 nucleotides match TRBD1. Trimming took 3 bases from V and 5 from J; bases not matched to a gene: 11. CDR1 is SGHDT, CDR2 YYEEEE, per germline. The CDR3 is 15 residues long.

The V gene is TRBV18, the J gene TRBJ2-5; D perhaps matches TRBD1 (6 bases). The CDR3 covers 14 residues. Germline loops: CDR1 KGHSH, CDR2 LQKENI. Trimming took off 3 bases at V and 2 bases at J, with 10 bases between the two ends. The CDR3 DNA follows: TGTGCCAGCTCACCCTACCAGGGGCAAGAGACCCAGTACTTC. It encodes CASSPYQGQETQYF. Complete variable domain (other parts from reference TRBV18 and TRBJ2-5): NAGVMQNPRHLVRRRGQEARLRCSPMKGHSHVYWYRQLPEEGLKFMVYLQKENIIDESGMPKERFSAEFPKEGPSILRIQQVVRGDSAAYFCASSPYQGQETQYFGPGTRLLVL.

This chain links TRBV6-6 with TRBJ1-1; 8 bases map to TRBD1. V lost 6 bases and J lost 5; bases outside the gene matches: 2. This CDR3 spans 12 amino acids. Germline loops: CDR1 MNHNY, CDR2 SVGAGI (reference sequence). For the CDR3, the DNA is TGTGCCAGCAGACAGGGGGGGACTGAAGCTTTCTTT. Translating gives CASRQGGTEAFF.

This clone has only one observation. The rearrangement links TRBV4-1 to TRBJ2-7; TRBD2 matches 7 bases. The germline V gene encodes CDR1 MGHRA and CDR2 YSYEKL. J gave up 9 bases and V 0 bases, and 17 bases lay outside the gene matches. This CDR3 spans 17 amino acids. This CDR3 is CASSQEQRGTRYFRQYF. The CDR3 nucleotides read TGCGCCAGCAGCCAAGAGCAGCGGGGAACTAGGTATTTCAGGCAGTACTTC.

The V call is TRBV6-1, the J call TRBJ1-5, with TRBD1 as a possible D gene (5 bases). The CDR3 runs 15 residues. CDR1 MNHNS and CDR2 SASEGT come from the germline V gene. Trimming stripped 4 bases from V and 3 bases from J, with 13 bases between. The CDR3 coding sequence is TGTGCCAGCAGTGGAATAACAGGCGACAATCAGCCCCAGCATTTT. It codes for CASSGITGDNQPQHF.

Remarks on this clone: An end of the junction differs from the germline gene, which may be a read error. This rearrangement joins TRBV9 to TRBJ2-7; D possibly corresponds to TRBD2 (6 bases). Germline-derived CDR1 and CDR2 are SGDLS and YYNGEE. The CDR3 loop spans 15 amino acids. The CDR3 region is CANSVGLEGPYEQYF. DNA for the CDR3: TGTGCCAACAGCGTAGGGTTGGAGGGACCCTACGAGCAGTACTTC.

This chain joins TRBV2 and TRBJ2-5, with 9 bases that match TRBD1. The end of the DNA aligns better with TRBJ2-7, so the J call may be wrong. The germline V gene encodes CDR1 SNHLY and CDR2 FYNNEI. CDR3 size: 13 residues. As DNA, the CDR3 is TGTGCCAGCAGAGCCGACAGGGGGGTCGAGCAGTACTTC. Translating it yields CASRADRGVEQYF.

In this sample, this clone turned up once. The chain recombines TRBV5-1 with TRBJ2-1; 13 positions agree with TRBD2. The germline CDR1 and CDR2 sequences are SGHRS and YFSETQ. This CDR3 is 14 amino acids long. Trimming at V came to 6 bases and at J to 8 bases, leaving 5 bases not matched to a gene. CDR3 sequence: CASTGTSGTHEQFF. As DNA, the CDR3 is TGCGCCAGCACCGGGACTAGCGGGACCCATGAGCAGTTCTTC. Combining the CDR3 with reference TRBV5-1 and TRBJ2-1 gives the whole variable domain KAGVTQTPRYLIKTRGQQVTLSCSPISGHRSVSWYQQTPGQGLQFLFEYFSETQRNKGNFPGRFSGRQFSNSRSEMNVSTLELGDSALYLCASTGTSGTHEQFFGPGTRLTVL.

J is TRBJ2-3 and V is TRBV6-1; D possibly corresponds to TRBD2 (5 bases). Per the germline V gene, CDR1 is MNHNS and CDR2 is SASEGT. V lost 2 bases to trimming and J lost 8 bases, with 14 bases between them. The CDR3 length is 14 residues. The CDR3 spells CASSEYSMAGTQYF. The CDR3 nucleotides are TGTGCCAGCAGTGAATATAGCATGGCGGGTACGCAGTATTTT.

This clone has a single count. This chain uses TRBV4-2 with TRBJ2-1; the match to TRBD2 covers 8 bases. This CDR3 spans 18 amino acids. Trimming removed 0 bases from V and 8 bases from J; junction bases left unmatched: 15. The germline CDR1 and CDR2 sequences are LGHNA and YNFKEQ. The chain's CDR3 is CASSQDLLGGEGRHEQFF. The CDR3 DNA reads TGTGCCAGCAGCCAAGATTTACTCGGGGGGGAGGGCCGGCATGAGCAGTTCTTC.

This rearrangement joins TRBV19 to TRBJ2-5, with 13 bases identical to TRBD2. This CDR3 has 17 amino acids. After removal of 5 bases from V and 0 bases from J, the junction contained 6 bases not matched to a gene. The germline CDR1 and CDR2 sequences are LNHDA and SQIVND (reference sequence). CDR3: CASSPIGTSGNQETQYF. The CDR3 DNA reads TGTGCCAGTAGTCCCATCGGGACTAGCGGGAACCAAGAGACCCAGTACTTC.

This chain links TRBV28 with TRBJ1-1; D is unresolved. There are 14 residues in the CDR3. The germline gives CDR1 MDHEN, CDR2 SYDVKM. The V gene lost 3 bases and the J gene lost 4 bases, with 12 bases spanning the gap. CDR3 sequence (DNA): TGTGCCAGCAGTTTGGAGGAGGAGGGCACTGAAGCTTTCTTT. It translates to CASSLEEEGTEAFF.

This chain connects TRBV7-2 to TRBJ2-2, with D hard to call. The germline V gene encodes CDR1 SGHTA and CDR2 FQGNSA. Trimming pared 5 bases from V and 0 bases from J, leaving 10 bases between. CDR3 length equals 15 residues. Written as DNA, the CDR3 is TGTGCCAGCAGCCTTTGGGCAGCGAACACCGGGGAGCTGTTTTTT. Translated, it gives CASSLWAANTGELFF.